Presented here are 12 T cell receptor beta chains from one specimen sequenced in a study of patients and donors after allogeneic stem cell transplantation. TCRdb processed the RT-PCR reads anew with MiXCR; each CDR3 protein has one entry. The sample contains under 170,000 distinct CDR3 sequences, about two fifths of which appear only once. The specimen sequenced was blood, either unsorted or a sorted T cell fraction (not recorded which). These receptors originate from a human donor who was either an allogeneic HSCT recipient or a stem cell or donor lymphocyte infusion donor (not recorded which). It is not recorded whose cells these are; they may come from a transplant donor.

The CDR3 reads CSARPGQGSYEQYV. In nucleotides, the CDR3 is TGCAGTGCTAGACCGGGACAGGGAAGCTACGAGCAGTACGTC. This chain connects TRBV20-1 to TRBJ2-7; the match to TRBD1 covers 9 bases. The CDR3 runs to 14 residues. Per the germline V gene, CDR1 is DFQATT and CDR2 is SNEGSKA (reference sequence). Losses at the gene ends were 2 bases for V and 3 bases for J; bases not matched to a gene: 5.

Notes on this clonotype: One end of the junction varies from germline; a read error may be responsible. The chain couples TRBV7-7 to TRBJ2-5; TRBD1 is a possible D gene (5 bases). The CDR3 is 13 amino acids. Germline CDR1 and CDR2: SSHAT and FNYEAQ (reference sequence). The CDR3 reads CASSPRESETQYF. CDR3 DNA sequence: TGTGCTAGCAGCCCCAGGGAATCAGAGACCCAGTACTTC. Drawing the rest from reference TRBV7-7 and TRBJ2-5, the complete variable domain is GAGVSQSPRYKVTKRGQDVTLRCDPISSHATLYWYQQALGQGPEFLTYFNYEAQPDKSGLPSDRFSAERPEGSISTLTIQRTEQRDSAMYRCASSPRESETQYFGPGTRLLVL.

The chain employs TRBV7-3 and TRBJ2-3, with TRBD2 matching over 13 bases. The CDR3 runs 17 residues. Germline CDR1 is SGHTA and CDR2 is FQGTGA. With V trimmed by 5 bases and J by 5 bases, 10 bases remained unmatched. For the CDR3, the DNA is TGTGCCAGCAGCCGGACTAGCGGGGGAGCTCGCGTAGATACGCAGTATTTT. Protein product: CASSRTSGGARVDTQYF.

The chain carries TRBV20-1 and TRBJ2-7; TRBD1 matches at 7 bases. The germline V gene encodes CDR1 DFQATT and CDR2 SNEGSKA (reference sequence). The junction had 1 base not matched to a gene; V was cut back by 5 bases and J by 0 bases. The CDR3 covers 12 residues. CDR3 residues: CSAGDSSYEQYF. Written as DNA, the CDR3 is TGCAGTGCTGGGGACAGCTCCTACGAGCAGTACTTC.

The CDR3 DNA reads TGCAGCGCAAAAGACAGGGTAGCCAAAAACATTCAGTACTTC. Translated, it gives CSAKDRVAKNIQYF. The chain joins TRBV29-1 to TRBJ2-4; 7 positions agree with TRBD1. Germline V gives CDR1 SQVTM, CDR2 ANQGSEA. CDR3 length: 14 amino acids. Trimming removed 7 bases from V and 0 bases from J; junction bases left unmatched: 6.

The table lists this clonotype with a few counts. V is TRBV12-3 or TRBV12-4 and J is TRBJ1-5; D remains unclear. The CDR3 consists of 17 residues. The V end was cut by 3 bases, the J end by 4 bases, with 19 bases between. The CDR3 nucleotides are TGTGCCAGCAGTTTTAGTTTAGGCCCGGCGGTTAATCAGCCCCAGCATTTT. As protein: CASSFSLGPAVNQPQHF.

This clonotype has just a few counts. The genes are TRBV9 and TRBJ1-1; 11 bases are shared with TRBD1. Trimming removed 4 bases from V and 3 bases from J; junction bases left unmatched: 5. CDR3 size: 15 residues. Germline lookup yields CDR1 SGDLS and CDR2 YYNGEE. For the CDR3, the DNA is TGTGCCAGCAGCCCGGGACAGGGGGTTTACACTGAAGCTTTCTTT. Translating it yields CASSPGQGVYTEAFF.

The chain links TRBV5-1 to TRBJ2-3, with 9 positions matching TRBD1. Trimming took 7 bases from V and 3 from J; bases not matched to a gene: 3. From germline, CDR1 is SGHRS and CDR2 YFSETQ. This CDR3 is built from 13 residues. The CDR3 here is CASGGTGTDTQYF. Here the CDR3 DNA reads TGCGCCAGCGGAGGGACAGGGACAGATACGCAGTATTTT.

The chain carries TRBV24-1 and TRBJ1-4; D remains ambiguous. CDR1 and CDR2 from the germline V gene are KGHDR and SFDVKD. V dropped 8 bases and J dropped 1 base, with 7 bases sitting between them. This CDR3 is 13 amino acids long. CDR3 in DNA: TGTGCCACCAACAACGGAACTAATGAAAAACTGTTTTTT. Translation: CATNNGTNEKLFF.

This clonotype is a singleton in its sample. V usage is TRBV6-5 and J usage is TRBJ1-2; 7 bases agree with TRBD1. The CDR3 contains 13 residues. V was pared by 6 bases and J by 4 bases, with 5 bases of the junction left unmatched. The V gene's germline CDR1 is MNHEY and CDR2 SVGAGI. The CDR3 region is CASRRQGGYGYTF. CDR3 DNA sequence: TGTGCCAGCAGAAGACAGGGAGGCTATGGCTACACCTTC.

This clonotype appeared a few times. This chain connects TRBV5-1 to TRBJ1-1; the D is unclear. Germline CDR1 reads SGHRS; CDR2 reads YFSETQ. The CDR3 is made up of 15 amino acids. The V end was cut by 1 base, the J end by 0 bases, with 10 bases between. The CDR3 bases are TGCGCCAGCAGCTTGTGGGCAGACATGAACACTGAAGCTTTCTTT. Translated, it gives CASSLWADMNTEAFF.

V is TRBV9 and J is TRBJ2-5; D is undetermined. Between the trimmed V and J ends, which lost 3 bases and 7 bases, there was a span of 13 bases. The CDR3 length is 13 residues. From germline, CDR1 is SGDLS and CDR2 YYNGEE. In nucleotides, the CDR3 is TGTGCCAGCAGCGAGTACCCGGTGGGGACCCAGTACTTC. As protein: CASSEYPVGTQYF.